The 30 T cell receptor beta chains reported below all come from one sample, sequenced in a study of blood T cell repertoires in COVID-19. Sequencing used immunoSEQ multiplex PCR; TCRdb keeps in-frame clones, though not all of them. Of about 91,000 clones listed, around 82% are singletons. Sequenced: peripheral blood. The receptors shown here come from a man aged 45-65 years with active or convalescent COVID-19.

The chain uses TRBV9 and TRBJ2-5; TRBD1 aligns across 7 bases. V lost 4 bases and J lost 4; bases outside the gene matches: 7. The CDR3 is made up of 14 amino acids. CDR1 SGDLS and CDR2 YYNGEE come from the germline V gene. CDR3 sequence reads: CASSLTGERETQYF. The CDR3, as DNA: TGTGCCAGCAGCCTAACAGGGGAAAGAGAGACCCAGTACTTC.

V and J are TRBV6-4 and TRBJ1-2; D is unresolved. V lost 4 bases and J lost 8, with 14 bases in between. The CDR3 consists of 13 residues. Germline V CDR1 and CDR2: MRHNA, SNTAGT. Here the CDR3 DNA reads TGTGCCAGCAGTGCGGGGAATGGGCTGGGCTACACCTTC. Translating it yields CASSAGNGLGYTF.

The chain joins TRBV12-3 or TRBV12-4 to TRBJ2-5; D is possibly TRBD2 (6 bases). This CDR3 contains 13 residues. V was clipped by 3 bases and J by 5 bases, with 10 bases between them. The CDR3 bases are TGTGCCAGCAGTTTTTGGGGGGTCGAGACCCAGTACTTC. It yields the protein CASSFWGVETQYF.

The CDR3 DNA follows: TGCGCCAGCAGCCAAGAGAGGGACAGTGATACGCAGTATTTT. The encoded protein is CASSQERDSDTQYF. V gene TRBV4-1 combines with J gene TRBJ2-3; TRBD1 matches at 7 bases. V shed 0 bases, J shed 6 bases, and the junction held 3 bases outside the gene matches. This CDR3 spans 14 amino acids. Germline lookup yields CDR1 MGHRA and CDR2 YSYEKL.

V gene TRBV19 combines with J gene TRBJ1-1; the D is unclear. Trimming stripped 6 bases from V and 2 bases from J, with 10 bases between. The CDR3 has 13 residues. The germline V gene has CDR1 LNHDA and CDR2 SQIVND (reference sequence). The CDR3 DNA sequence: TGTGCCAGTAGACGCGAGCAAAACACTGAAGCTTTCTTT. Protein: CASRREQNTEAFF.

This chain joins TRBV28 and TRBJ1-1; 11 bases agree with TRBD1. The CDR3 runs 19 residues. From germline, CDR1 is MDHEN and CDR2 SYDVKM. With V trimmed by 4 bases and J by 5 bases, 18 bases remained unmatched. The CDR3 DNA sequence: TGTGCCAGCAGTTCCAAAAGAGGGAGGACAGGGGGCTTGAGGACTGAAGCTTTCTTT. Its translation: CASSSKRGRTGGLRTEAFF.

This chain connects TRBV7-2 to TRBJ1-2; 10 nucleotides align to TRBD1. V shed 1 base, J shed 2 bases, and the junction held 7 bases outside the gene matches. The CDR3 is made up of 17 amino acids. CDR1 SGHTA and CDR2 FQGNSA come from the germline V gene. DNA for the CDR3: TGTGCCAGCAGCTTAGGGTACGGGGACAGGGGAAACTATGGCTACACCTTC. Its translation: CASSLGYGDRGNYGYTF.

The chain carries TRBV6-1 and TRBJ2-6; the D gene is possibly TRBD2 (6 bases). V was trimmed by 2 bases and J by 3 bases, leaving 8 bases between them. The CDR3 runs to 15 residues. Germline loops: CDR1 MNHNS, CDR2 SASEGT. The CDR3 loop reads CASSERRGGANVLTF. The CDR3, as DNA: TGTGCCAGCAGTGAAAGGAGGGGTGGGGCCAACGTCCTGACTTTC.

This chain links TRBV24-1 with TRBJ2-5, with a weak D call TRBD1 (6 bases). The CDR3 extends over 16 amino acids. V was shortened by 0 bases and J by 4 bases, with 14 bases between the two germline ends. CDR1 is KGHDR and CDR2 is SFDVKD in the germline V gene. CDR3 nucleotide sequence: TGTGCCACCAGTGATTTGCGGCAGGGGCTGGGAGAGACCCAGTACTTC. It translates to CATSDLRQGLGETQYF.

The chain recombines TRBV9 with TRBJ2-3; tentatively, D is TRBD2 (6 bases). This CDR3 region has 15 residues. Trimming cost V 2 bases and J 0 bases, with 10 bases left between them. Germline V gene data show CDR1 as SGDLS and CDR2 as YYNGEE. The CDR3 bases are TGTGCCAGCAGCGTGCCAGGGACTAGCACAGATACGCAGTATTTT. Its protein is CASSVPGTSTDTQYF.

V and J are TRBV30 and TRBJ1-5; D uncertain. The V gene lost 0 bases and the J gene lost 7 bases, with 10 bases spanning the gap. The germline V gene has CDR1 GTSNPN and CDR2 SVGIG (reference sequence). CDR3 length: 13 amino acids. In DNA, the CDR3 is TGTGCCTGGAGTGTACAAGGGAGGCAGCCCCAGCATTTT. It translates to CAWSVQGRQPQHF.

V gene TRBV7-9 combines with J gene TRBJ2-1, with TRBD2 matching 9 bases. V was clipped by 7 bases and J by 7 bases; unmatched bases: 11. The CDR3 totals 15 residues. Germline V lookup: CDR1 SEHNR, CDR2 FQNEAQ (reference sequence). The CDR3 loop reads CASTSLAGGSNEQFF. CDR3 nucleotide sequence: TGTGCCAGCACCTCCCTGGCGGGGGGGAGTAATGAGCAGTTCTTC.

The rearrangement joins TRBV5-1 to TRBJ2-3, with D possibly TRBD1 on 6 matching bases. This CDR3 comprises 14 residues. CDR1 and CDR2 (germline): SGHRS, YFSETQ. With 5 bases removed from V and 3 bases from J, the gap between germline ends came to 13 bases. CDR3 residues: CASSRQGMTDTQYF. The CDR3 nucleotides read TGCGCCAGCAGTCGGCAGGGGATGACAGATACGCAGTATTTT.

The count of this clone is one. The chain links TRBV28 to TRBJ1-5; 9 bases align to TRBD1. This CDR3 contains 14 residues. Per germline, CDR1 MDHEN and CDR2 SYDVKM. Losses at the gene ends were 5 bases for V and 5 bases for J; bases not matched to a gene: 4. CDR3 in amino acids: CASSGDREYQPQHF. For the CDR3, the DNA is TGTGCCAGCAGTGGGGACAGGGAATATCAGCCCCAGCATTTT.

The chain is built from TRBV11-2 and TRBJ1-4; D is perhaps TRBD1 (6 bases). Germline loops: CDR1 SGHAT, CDR2 FQNNGV. This CDR3 contains 13 residues. V was shortened by 3 bases and J by 8 bases, with 10 bases between the two germline ends. CDR3 amino acids: CASSLGGLEKLFF. The CDR3 DNA sequence: TGTGCCAGCAGCTTGGGGGGGCTGGAAAAACTGTTTTTT.

This chain links TRBV29-1 with TRBJ2-1; 7 bases are shared with TRBD1. The germline V gene has CDR1 SQVTM and CDR2 ANQGSEA. V was clipped by 1 base and J by 4 bases; unmatched bases: 4. The CDR3 is 14 residues long. CDR3 protein: CSVEAPTGYNEQFF. CDR3 DNA sequence: TGCAGCGTTGAAGCCCCGACAGGGTACAATGAGCAGTTCTTC.

The CDR3 sequence is CASSPRDRGRETQYF. CDR3 in DNA: TGTGCCAGCAGTCCAAGGGACAGGGGGCGAGAGACCCAGTACTTC. The V gene is TRBV2, the J gene TRBJ2-5; TRBD1 agrees at 12 bases. The length of the CDR3 is 15 residues. The germline V gene has CDR1 SNHLY and CDR2 FYNNEI. V lost 5 bases, J lost 4 bases, and 5 bases stayed unmatched.

This clone was seen a handful of times. The J gene is TRBJ2-1, the V gene TRBV7-9, with 7 nucleotides matching TRBD1. V shed 6 bases and J 3 bases; nucleotides not matched to a gene: 8. From germline, CDR1 is SEHNR and CDR2 FQNEAQ (reference sequence). CDR3 length: 15 residues. CDR3 residues: CASSPPGQDYNEQFF. For the CDR3, the DNA is TGTGCCAGCAGTCCCCCCGGACAGGACTACAATGAGCAGTTCTTC.

V and J are TRBV7-2 and TRBJ2-4; maybe TRBD1 (6 bases). Germline V gene data show CDR1 as SGHTA and CDR2 as FQGNSA. The CDR3 contains 16 residues. Trimming stripped 4 bases from V and 1 base from J, with 14 bases between. CDR3 sequence: CASSSSGQSAKNIQYF. DNA for the CDR3: TGTGCCAGCAGCTCGTCCGGACAGTCGGCCAAAAACATTCAGTACTTC.

The V call is TRBV18, the J call TRBJ2-3, with 10 bases identical to TRBD2. Germline CDR1 KGHSH, CDR2 LQKENI. This CDR3 comprises 16 residues. The ends lost 0 bases at V and 4 bases at J; junction bases unmatched: 4. The CDR3 spells CASSPPSGGLADTQYF. The CDR3, as DNA: TGTGCCAGCTCACCACCTAGCGGGGGGCTCGCAGATACGCAGTATTTT.

This clone was seen more than once but under ten times. A junction boundary mismatches the germline segment, possibly from a read error. The chain joins TRBV5-1 to TRBJ2-1; the match to TRBD2 covers 7 bases. This CDR3 is 16 amino acids long. Per germline, CDR1 SGHRS and CDR2 YFSETQ. The CDR3 spells CASRLGGGTTYNEQFF. CDR3 DNA sequence: TGCGCCAGCAGGTTGGGTGGGGGGACTACCTACAATGAGCAGTTCTTC.

This clone was seen only once. The chain links TRBV7-6 to TRBJ1-1, with 7 nucleotides matching TRBD1. From germline, CDR1 is SGHVS and CDR2 FNYEAQ. The CDR3 is 15 amino acids. V lost 2 bases, J lost 7 bases, and 10 bases stayed unmatched. The CDR3 sequence is CASSLLEGGVGEAFF. In nucleotides, the CDR3 is TGTGCCAGCAGCTTATTGGAAGGGGGCGTTGGTGAAGCTTTCTTT. The full variable domain, in which reference TRBV7-6 and TRBJ1-1 provide the parts outside the CDR3, is GAGVSQSPRYKVTKRGQDVALRCDPISGHVSLYWYRQALGQGPEFLTYFNYEAQQDKSGLPNDRFSAERPEGSISTLTIQRTEQRDSAMYRCASSLLEGGVGEAFFGQGTRLTVV.

The chain has TRBV5-1 and TRBJ2-3; TRBD1 agrees at 7 bases. Per the germline V gene, CDR1 is SGHRS and CDR2 is YFSETQ. The CDR3 loop spans 14 amino acids. V was clipped by 4 bases and J by 5 bases; unmatched bases: 7. CDR3 residues: CASSTGQWIDTQYF. CDR3 bases: TGCGCCAGCAGCACGGGACAGTGGATAGATACGCAGTATTTT.

J is TRBJ2-5 and V is TRBV7-9; D perhaps matches TRBD2 (6 bases). This CDR3 is 15 amino acids long. Germline values: CDR1 SEHNR, CDR2 FQNEAQ (reference sequence). V was clipped by 1 base and J by 1 base, with 10 bases between them. The CDR3 sequence: CASSLVRGFQETQYF. The CDR3 DNA is TGTGCCAGCAGCTTAGTTCGGGGGTTCCAAGAGACCCAGTACTTC.

This clone was recorded only once. The chain joins TRBV28 to TRBJ1-2, with D possibly TRBD1 on 6 matching bases. Deletions cut 11 bases from V and 8 bases from J, with 21 bases between. CDR3 length equals 13 residues. In germline, CDR1 is MDHEN, CDR2 SYDVKM. The CDR3 sequence is CACQRVGAWGYTF. The CDR3 DNA sequence: TGTGCCTGTCAAAGAGTGGGGGCATGGGGCTACACCTTC.

The V and J genes are TRBV27 and TRBJ1-5, with 7 positions matching TRBD1. CDR3 length equals 15 residues. The trim removed 5 bases at V and 11 bases at J, leaving 15 bases unmatched. CDR1 is MNHEY and CDR2 is SMNVEV in the germline V gene (reference sequence). CDR3 sequence reads: CASSPQTGTKSAQHF. The CDR3 region has the DNA TGTGCCAGCAGTCCCCAGACAGGGACCAAATCAGCCCAGCATTTT.

This chain joins TRBV5-1 and TRBJ2-3, with TRBD1 as a possible D gene (6 bases). Germline loops: CDR1 SGHRS, CDR2 YFSETQ. The CDR3 totals 17 residues. Between the trimmed V and J ends, which lost 2 bases and 5 bases, there was a span of 21 bases. The DNA of the CDR3 is TGCGCCAGCAGCTTCCAATCAGGGGCAATAGCCTTAGATACGCAGTATTTT. It translates to CASSFQSGAIALDTQYF.

This clone appeared once. The gene calls are TRBV5-6 and TRBJ2-7; tentative D call: TRBD1 (5 bases). V was clipped by 0 bases and J by 0 bases, with 10 bases between them. Germline CDR1 SGHDT, CDR2 YYEEEE. The CDR3 is 15 residues long. CDR3 coding DNA: TGTGCCAGCAGCTTGGGGCAGGGTAGCTCCTACGAGCAGTACGTC. Protein: CASSLGQGSSYEQYV.

The rearrangement links TRBV30 to TRBJ1-1, with 8 nucleotides matching TRBD1. This CDR3 comprises 12 residues. CDR1 GTSNPN and CDR2 SVGIG come from the germline V gene (reference sequence). Trimming removed 5 bases from V and 1 base from J; junction bases left unmatched: 0. The CDR3 loop is CAWDRGNTEAFF. CDR3 nucleotides: TGTGCCTGGGACAGGGGGAACACTGAAGCTTTCTTT.

This chain joins TRBV6-1 and TRBJ2-2, with 8 nucleotides matching TRBD1. The ends lost 3 bases at V and 5 bases at J; junction bases unmatched: 2. Germline V CDR1 and CDR2: MNHNS, SASEGT. The CDR3 totals 14 residues. The CDR3 here is CASSEQGATGELFF. Here the CDR3 DNA reads TGTGCCAGCAGTGAGCAGGGGGCTACCGGGGAGCTGTTTTTT.